The rows below give T cell receptor beta chains drawn from one sample of a study of T cells expressing NK-cell markers. TCRdb re-analyzed the 5' RACE reads; it lists each CDR3 protein once, without DNA. The sample data list about 460,000 distinct CDR3 sequences. Sequenced sample: blood T cells: a sorted CD56 or NKG2C T cell subset, CD4+ or CD8+ T cells, or bulk PBMC T cells (not recorded which). The receptors originated from a woman in her 50s in good health. Both conserved end residues are part of each CDR3. Fields, in order: V gene, J gene, CDR3 protein.

V: TRBV24-1; J: TRBJ2-3; CDR3: CATSDGTRGPRADTQYF
V: TRBV5-5; J: TRBJ2-5; CDR3: CASSSMWGQETQYF
V: TRBV12-3/TRBV12-4; J: TRBJ1-6; CDR3: CASSYYAGQGSNSPLHF
V: TRBV7-9; J: TRBJ1-1; CDR3: CASILGGGGNTEAFF
V: TRBV2; J: TRBJ2-5; CDR3: CATRLAQETQYF
V: TRBV12-3/TRBV12-4; J: TRBJ2-1; CDR3: CASSFRAGRINEQFF
V: TRBV20-1; J: TRBJ2-2; CDR3: CSALGLAEDTGELFF
V: TRBV5-1; J: TRBJ2-1; CDR3: CASSLEVGPRGDEQFF
V: TRBV2; J: TRBJ2-1; CDR3: CASSETSGDYNEQFF
V: TRBV12-3/TRBV12-4; J: TRBJ2-3; CDR3: CASSRLRTDTQYF
V: TRBV11-3; J: TRBJ2-1; CDR3: CASTPGLAYNEQFF
V: TRBV12-3/TRBV12-4; J: TRBJ2-1; CDR3: CASSLKWTSGRKSSYNEQFF
V: TRBV11-2; J: TRBJ2-2; CDR3: CASSFLGLGELFF
V: TRBV15; J: TRBJ2-5; CDR3: CATSRELVLAGETQYF
V: TRBV12-5; J: TRBJ2-2; CDR3: CASGPDYFGELFF
V: TRBV10-3; J: TRBJ1-2; CDR3: CAISESSQGYTF
V: TRBV2; J: TRBJ2-7; CDR3: CASVAGSSYEQYF
V: TRBV4-2; J: TRBJ2-1; CDR3: CASSQDGGSTGNEQFF
V: TRBV20-1; J: TRBJ1-5; CDR3: CSATNLRGIPNQPQHF
V: TRBV5-1; J: TRBJ2-1; CDR3: CASSLVGGLYNEQFF
V: TRBV5-1; J: TRBJ2-4; CDR3: CASSLGQGERNIQYF
V: TRBV6-1; J: TRBJ1-5; CDR3: CASSVGTLYSNQPQHF
V: TRBV11-3; J: TRBJ2-7; CDR3: CASSFPHAYEQYF